The 26 T cell receptor beta chains below all came from one sample that was sequenced in a study of blood T cell repertoires in COVID-19. Profiling relied on immunoSEQ multiplex PCR, and the TCRdb table lists in-frame clones only, not all of them. The sample consists of about 190,000 clones, approximately 90% of them appearing once. Specimen: peripheral blood. These receptors were obtained from a woman between 40 and 50 years old who had recovered from COVID-19.

V gene TRBV7-9 combines with J gene TRBJ1-1; maybe TRBD1 (5 bases). Germline CDR1 reads SEHNR; CDR2 reads FQNEAQ (reference sequence). The CDR3 is made up of 14 amino acids. V lost 6 bases and J 0 bases, leaving 11 bases between the germline ends. The CDR3 reads CASSTDRMNTEAFF. For the CDR3, the DNA is TGTGCCAGCAGTACAGACAGAATGAACACTGAAGCTTTCTTT.

The chain joins TRBV11-1 to TRBJ2-1; 8 bases map to TRBD2. CDR1 SGHAT and CDR2 FQDESV come from the germline V gene (reference sequence). The V segment lost 4 bases and the J segment 3 bases; nucleotides outside the gene matches: 5. There are 15 residues in the CDR3. The CDR3 region is CASSSLAGDYNEQFF. The DNA for the CDR3 is TGTGCCAGCAGCTCTCTAGCGGGCGACTACAATGAGCAGTTCTTC.

The chain uses TRBV27 and TRBJ2-1, with D possibly being TRBD2 (6 bases). V was trimmed by 0 bases and J by 7 bases, leaving 19 bases between them. The germline V gene encodes CDR1 MNHEY and CDR2 SMNVEV (reference sequence). The CDR3 consists of 17 residues. The CDR3 DNA reads TGTGCCAGCAGTTTATCCCCCCCTCGGACTACGGGGAATGAGCAGTTCTTC. Protein: CASSLSPPRTTGNEQFF.

The J gene is TRBJ2-5, the V gene TRBV7-2; D may be TRBD1 (5 bases). Deletions cut 1 base from V and 2 bases from J, with 11 bases between. Germline V gene sequence: CDR1 SGHTA, CDR2 FQGNSA. This CDR3 comprises 15 residues. The CDR3 here is CASSLVGPRQETQYF. CDR3 bases: TGTGCCAGCAGCTTAGTGGGGCCCCGGCAAGAGACCCAGTACTTC.

The chain carries TRBV15 and TRBJ2-7; D unclear. Between the trimmed V and J ends, which lost 0 bases and 4 bases, there was a span of 10 bases. This CDR3 comprises 14 residues. CDR1 and CDR2 (germline): LNHNV, YYDKDF (reference sequence). The DNA for the CDR3 is TGTGCCACCAGCAGAGAAGGCACCGGGTACGAGCAGTACTTC. It is translated as CATSREGTGYEQYF. The full variable domain, rest sourced from reference TRBV15 and TRBJ2-7, is DAMVIQNPRYQVTQFGKPVTLSCSQTLNHNVMYWYQQKSSQAPKLLFHYYDKDFNNEADTPDNFQSRRPNTSFCFLDIRSPGLGDTAMYLCATSREGTGYEQYFGPGTRLTVT.

The chain uses TRBV5-1 and TRBJ2-3; 7 positions match TRBD2. The CDR3 is 15 residues long. J lost 7 bases, V lost 3 bases, and 11 bases had no gene match. From germline, CDR1 is SGHRS and CDR2 YFSETQ. In DNA, the CDR3 is TGCGCCAGCAGCTCCACTAGCGCCACATCTTATACGCAGTATTTT. The encoded protein is CASSSTSATSYTQYF. The full variable domain, completed using reference TRBV5-1 and TRBJ2-3, is KAGVTQTPRYLIKTRGQQVTLSCSPISGHRSVSWYQQTPGQGLQFLFEYFSETQRNKGNFPGRFSGRQFSNSRSEMNVSTLELGDSALYLCASSSTSATSYTQYFGPGTRLTVL.

The chain has TRBV2 and TRBJ1-3, with a weak D call TRBD1 (6 bases). Germline values: CDR1 SNHLY, CDR2 FYNNEI. The CDR3 covers 14 residues. Trimming took off 6 bases at V and 0 bases at J, with 9 bases between the two ends. CDR3 coding DNA: TGTGCCAGCAGCGGGACAAGCTCTGGAAACACCATATATTTT. Translated: CASSGTSSGNTIYF.

For this clone: Other DNA variants within this sample encode the same CDR3. The chain uses TRBV4-3 and TRBJ2-7, with D possibly TRBD2 on 5 matching bases. The germline V and J ends were trimmed by 2 bases and 3 bases, with 14 bases remaining between them. Looked up from germline, CDR1 is LGHNA and CDR2 is YSLEER. The CDR3 loop spans 15 amino acids. This chain's CDR3 is CASSQSRQGGYEQYF. In DNA, the CDR3 is TGCGCCAGCAGCCAAAGCCGACAAGGAGGCTACGAGCAGTACTTC.

The rearrangement joins TRBV7-9 to TRBJ2-1; the match to TRBD2 covers 10 bases. This CDR3 has 19 amino acids. The V gene's germline CDR1 is SEHNR and CDR2 FQNEAQ (reference sequence). The trim removed 2 bases at V and 8 bases at J, leaving 18 bases unmatched. CDR3 sequence: CASSLFSGARLAGLHEQFF. The CDR3 bases are TGTGCCAGCAGCTTATTTTCCGGGGCGCGACTAGCGGGCCTCCATGAGCAGTTCTTC.

This clone was found once. This sequence joins TRBV7-6 and TRBJ2-5, with D tentatively TRBD2 (5 bases). The V end lost 2 bases, the J end lost 2 bases, and 15 bases lay between the germline ends. The CDR3 has 16 amino acids. Per germline, CDR1 SGHVS and CDR2 FNYEAQ. The CDR3 here is CASSLQEGGLQETQYF. The CDR3 bases are TGTGCCAGCAGCTTACAAGAGGGTGGGTTGCAAGAGACCCAGTACTTC.

The CDR3 nucleotides read TGTGCCAGCCGGGACAGGGATATTGGCTACACCTTC. It yields the protein CASRDRDIGYTF. The rearrangement uses TRBV19 and TRBJ1-2, with TRBD1 matching over 9 bases. V was clipped by 9 bases and J by 7 bases; unmatched bases: 6. The germline CDR1 and CDR2 sequences are LNHDA and SQIVND (reference sequence). The CDR3 consists of 12 residues.

In this sample, this clone turned up once. This chain uses TRBV29-1 with TRBJ2-3, with D possibly TRBD1 on 5 matching bases. V shed 5 bases and J shed 6 bases, with 9 bases lying between them. The CDR3 is 11 amino acids. The V gene's germline CDR1 is SQVTM and CDR2 ANQGSEA. Here the CDR3 DNA reads TGCAGCGTTCAGACAGCGGATACGCAGTATTTT. Translating it yields CSVQTADTQYF.

There are a few counts of this clone. The same CDR3 is also encoded by other DNA sequences in this sample. The genes are TRBV19 and TRBJ2-1; 9 nucleotides agree with TRBD2. Germline CDR1 and CDR2: LNHDA and SQIVND (reference sequence). V was pared by 3 bases and J by 3 bases, with 3 bases of the junction left unmatched. This CDR3 comprises 15 residues. In nucleotides, the CDR3 is TGTGCCAGTAGTATCTCTAGCGGGGACTACAATGAGCAGTTCTTC. It specifies CASSISSGDYNEQFF.

V and J are TRBV9 and TRBJ2-7, with TRBD1 identical over 10 bases. This CDR3 contains 14 residues. Germline lookup yields CDR1 SGDLS and CDR2 YYNGEE. The J segment lost 4 bases and the V segment lost 2 bases, leaving 3 bases of the junction unmatched. The CDR3, as DNA: TGTGCCAGCAGCGTCGGACAGGGGGTATACGAGCAGTACTTC. Residues: CASSVGQGVYEQYF.

The chain employs TRBV7-6 and TRBJ1-6; D possibly corresponds to TRBD1 (5 bases). The CDR3 sequence is 15 residues long. V was trimmed by 1 base and J by 10 bases, leaving 14 bases between them. CDR1 and CDR2 from the germline V gene are SGHVS and FNYEAQ. CDR3 in DNA: TGTGCCAGCAGCTTAGAGGAGGGGATACGATCACCCCTCCACTTT. It is translated as CASSLEEGIRSPLHF.

This chain connects TRBV7-9 to TRBJ2-7; 10 bases align to TRBD1. The CDR3 extends over 15 amino acids. V dropped 5 bases and J dropped 5; count of bases not matched to a gene: 9. Germline CDR1 and CDR2: SEHNR and FQNEAQ (reference sequence). CDR3 bases: TGTGCCAGCAGCCCCCGGACAGGGGGGAAGGACGAGCAGTACTTC. It yields the protein CASSPRTGGKDEQYF.

The chain carries TRBV5-1 and TRBJ2-5; the match to TRBD2 covers 10 bases. This CDR3 region has 18 residues. Germline CDR1 is SGHRS and CDR2 is YFSETQ. J lost 4 bases, V lost 3 bases, and 15 bases had no gene match. The CDR3 coding sequence is TGCGCCAGCAGCTCGGGGACCATAGCGGGAGGTTTGGGAGAGACCCAGTACTTC. Amino acids: CASSSGTIAGGLGETQYF. The full variable domain, in which reference TRBV5-1 and TRBJ2-5 provide the parts outside the CDR3, is KAGVTQTPRYLIKTRGQQVTLSCSPISGHRSVSWYQQTPGQGLQFLFEYFSETQRNKGNFPGRFSGRQFSNSRSEMNVSTLELGDSALYLCASSSGTIAGGLGETQYFGPGTRLLVL.

As DNA, the CDR3 is TGTGCCGGGAACTATCGGACAGACGAAGCTTTCTTT. It codes for CAGNYRTDEAFF. The gene calls are TRBV7-9 and TRBJ1-1, with D perhaps matching TRBD1 (6 bases). Germline CDR1 is SEHNR and CDR2 is FQNEAQ (reference sequence). The CDR3 extends over 12 amino acids. Between the trimmed V and J ends, which lost 11 bases and 8 bases, there was a span of 18 bases.

This CDR3 reads CASDSLNTEAFF. DNA for the CDR3: TGTGCCAGCGACAGCCTGAACACTGAAGCTTTCTTT. This rearrangement joins TRBV28 to TRBJ1-1; tentatively, D is TRBD1 (5 bases). V lost 8 bases to trimming and J lost 0 bases, with 7 bases between them. Per germline, CDR1 MDHEN and CDR2 SYDVKM. This CDR3 comprises 12 residues.

J is TRBJ1-6 and V is TRBV19, with 9 positions matching TRBD1. This CDR3 is built from 13 residues. Germline assignment: CDR1 LNHDA and CDR2 SQIVND (reference sequence). V shed 9 bases, J shed 14 bases, and the junction held 11 bases outside the gene matches. CDR3 in amino acids: CASTGTGYPSLHF. The CDR3 DNA follows: TGTGCCAGCACCGGGACAGGGTACCCGTCCCTCCACTTT.

This clone showed up just once. The chain has TRBV18 and TRBJ2-2; 11 nucleotides align to TRBD2. CDR1 KGHSH and CDR2 LQKENI come from the germline V gene. Trimming took 5 bases from V and 3 from J; bases not matched to a gene: 5. The CDR3 totals 16 residues. CDR3 sequence reads: CASSFRTSGHTGELFF. Written as DNA, the CDR3 is TGTGCCAGCTCATTCCGGACTAGCGGGCACACCGGGGAGCTGTTTTTT.

The J gene is TRBJ2-2, the V gene TRBV5-1, with TRBD1 matching 8 bases. Unmatched junction bases numbered 2, after V lost 0 bases and J lost 7 bases. This CDR3 has 14 amino acids. Germline assignment: CDR1 SGHRS and CDR2 YFSETQ. CDR3 region: CASSLVTGDGELFF. Written as DNA, the CDR3 is TGCGCCAGCAGCTTGGTGACAGGGGACGGGGAGCTGTTTTTT.

V and J are TRBV5-4 and TRBJ2-7; 9 bases agree with TRBD1. The germline V gene has CDR1 SGHNT and CDR2 YYREEE (reference sequence). Trimming took 4 bases from V and 2 from J; bases not matched to a gene: 4. The CDR3 loop spans 14 amino acids. The CDR3 reads CASSVQGAAYEQYF. CDR3 nucleotides: TGTGCCAGCAGCGTACAGGGGGCGGCCTACGAGCAGTACTTC.

CDR3 sequence reads: CASSSRTGDTEAFF. The CDR3 coding sequence is TGTGCCAGCAGCTCCCGAACAGGGGATACTGAAGCTTTCTTT. The chain is built from TRBV7-2 and TRBJ1-1, with 7 positions matching TRBD1. The V gene's germline CDR1 is SGHTA and CDR2 FQGNSA. The V gene end was trimmed by 4 bases and the J gene end by 5 bases; junction bases not matched to a gene: 7. The CDR3 has 14 amino acids.

Ten or more counts support this clone. This chain connects TRBV10-3 to TRBJ2-5; 7 bases fit TRBD2. The CDR3 is 14 residues long. From germline, CDR1 is ENHRY and CDR2 SYGVKD. The V segment lost 3 bases and the J segment 5 bases; nucleotides outside the gene matches: 6. The CDR3: CAISELAFLETQYF. In DNA form, the CDR3 reads TGTGCCATCAGTGAACTAGCGTTTTTGGAGACCCAGTACTTC.

The chain links TRBV12-3 or TRBV12-4 to TRBJ1-2; 8 bases are shared with TRBD1. The CDR3 is 12 amino acids. V trimming: 6 bases; J trimming: 8 bases; junction bases outside the gene matches: 5. CDR3 coding DNA: TGTGCCAGCAGACAGGGGGATGAAGGCTACACCTTC. Translated: CASRQGDEGYTF.